The T cell receptor (beta chain) under discussion was sequenced for a study of blood T cell repertoires in COVID-19. Study as a whole: Samples taken during acute and convalescent COVID-19 were collected in the United States, Italy and Spain.

Participants reported their clinical history, and cohort assignment relied on those reports. What the recovered Cohort 3 donors had was two negative PCRs, clearance, or symptom resolution. Under the authors' procedure: Reference gene primers were amplified, and this amplification served to estimate nucleated cell counts. Method: immunoSEQ multiplex PCR; TCRdb's copy keeps in-frame clones and lacks some. V, J and clone size were drawn from that table, and D and trimming were deduced from the DNA. This repertoire shows fewer than 350,000 clones, around 86% found once; its top ten account for 1.5% to 2%. Sequenced material: PBMCs or T cells enriched from blood (not recorded which). The TCR originated in a woman between 40 and 55 years old who had recovered from COVID-19.

The CDR3 spells CASSPVTGEYEQYF. The DNA for the CDR3 is TGTGCCAGCAGCCCGGTGACAGGGGAATACGAGCAGTACTTC. This chain joins TRBV5-6 and TRBJ2-7, with 8 nucleotides matching TRBD1. V dropped 4 bases and J dropped 4; count of bases not matched to a gene: 7. The CDR3 consists of 14 residues. The germline V gene encodes CDR1 SGHDT and CDR2 YYEEEE.